This TCR beta chain derives from a study of cytomegalovirus exposure and HLA in healthy donors. Germline V gives CDR1 WSHSY, CDR2 SAAADI. V gave up 10 bases and J gave up 3 bases; unmatched junction bases: 4. The CDR3 contains 13 residues. Only in-frame clones appear in the TCRdb table, and some are missing; sequencing was by immunoSEQ multiplex PCR. The sample lists 250,000 to 400,000 clones; 70% to 90% were seen once. This TCR was recovered from a man in his thirties or forties in good health and CMV-seronegative. V and J are TRBV10-2 and TRBJ2-3; 10 bases map to TRBD2. Material: PBMCs. CDR3 nucleotide sequence: TGCGCCACCGGGACTAGCGATACAGATACGCAGTATTTT. Encoded protein: CATGTSDTDTQYF.